This T cell receptor beta chain was identified in a study of tumor-infiltrating lymphocytes in primary liver carcinoma (dated by TCRdb to about 2017). Some background on the complete study: The five patients, three men and two women aged 30 to 69 years, had hepatocellular carcinoma (four) or combined HCC and intrahepatic cholangiocarcinoma (one). Each sample produced roughly 3.65 to 7.5 million productive TCRbeta reads, and read depth showed no significant difference between tissue types. Across five regions of each liver tumor, along with adjacent normal tissue and blood, the study brought together TCRbeta repertoire sequencing, expression microarrays and whole-exome sequencing. Tumors of the five patients were stage T1-T3 N0M0 with maximum diameters of roughly 4.2 to 11 cm. High reproducibility was observed for the technical replicate repertoires, with mean shared-clone rates around 0.9 and correlation coefficients above 0.95. The 25 tumor region samples were profiled with Agilent mRNA microarrays so that TCRbeta repertoire diversity could be related to the local molecular phenotype. TCRbeta repertoire sequencing covered approximately 35 specimens from 5 patients: 25 tumor regions, 5 adjacent noncancerous liver tissues and 5 peripheral blood samples. Beyond this particular receptor, the publication reports: Only roughly 7-25% of top clones appeared in all five regions of a tumor, which suggests that tumor-infiltrating T cells are spatially heterogeneous. The study included only five patients, and the authors note findings should be validated in a larger study. Since the samples were bulk and unsorted, there was no way to compare CD4+ and CD8+ T cell repertoires. Because sequencing covered only the TCR beta chain and unpaired alpha chains were not captured, true repertoire diversity is likely underestimated. Compared with blood, tumors had a significantly larger share of the repertoire taken up by the top 250 clones (p = 0.039). Repertoire overlap was higher between tumor regions (mean around 35%) than tumor-adjacent (approximately 17%) or tumor-blood (14%) pairs, consistent with antigen-driven expansion.

The CDR3, from cysteine to phenylalanine, totals 14 residues. Of all the DNA, just the CDR3 is kept, 42 bases in frame from base 1. According to the germline V gene, CDR1 reads SQVTM and CDR2 reads ANQGSEA. Total RNA and DNA were co-extracted without cell sorting from around 20-30 mg of bulk tissue using the AllPrep DNA/RNA mini kit. Surgical resection was performed in China between 2015 and early 2016 on about five patients with histopathologically diagnosed primary liver carcinoma. At the time of sampling, the patients had chronic HBV infection and had not received any treatment. Each tumor was sampled at five spatially separated regions: the superior, inferior, left-lateral and right-lateral poles and the tumor centre. Histological examination found more than 80% viable tumor cells in every tumor sample. Each fresh piece of tumor and adjacent tissue was cut in two, with one half stored in RNAlater at -80 degrees C and the other half sent for histology.

Starting from 500 to 650 ng total RNA, TCRbeta-specific cDNA was produced by reverse transcription with a constant-region primer and ProtoScript II reverse transcriptase. The TCRbeta libraries were prepared through three rounds of nested multiplex PCR following a slightly modified ARM-PCR procedure. Each of the first two PCR rounds ran for approximately 10 cycles and used multiplex TRBV1-TRBV30 forward primers together with a Cbeta reverse primer. A final 25-cycle PCR with Deep VentR polymerase added sample barcodes and Illumina adapters. Amplicons of 200-500 bp were gel-purified with a QIAquick gel extraction kit before sequencing. An Illumina HiSeq 2500 was used to sequence the TCRbeta amplicons, generating 250-bp paired-end reads. For the original study's pipeline: Trimmomatic v0.33 was used to quality-trim the reads, and FLASH v1.2.11 was used to merge paired reads so that full CDR3 sequences could be recovered. MiGEC v1.2.1b assigned V, D and J germline segments to the rearranged TCRbeta sequences. Clonotype statistics and Shannon-Wiener diversity indices were calculated with VDJtools v1.0.0. To cut down on sampling bias, every analysis after diversity analysis relied on just the 250 most abundant clonotypes from each sample. TCRdb reprocessing: public reads trimmed at Q25 with fastp, clones called with MiXCR, in-frame beta chains kept. Rows with one shared CDR3 protein collapse into an entry with the most common genes and DNA. These V and J calls derive from TCRdb rather than the authors' analysis. This sample gives 100,000 or so distinct CDR3 sequences in total; 55% to 75% of them show up just once. 9.5% of the sample goes to the ten largest clones.

Notes on this clonotype: What this receptor recognizes is not known. At one of its ends the junction is not consistent with the germline gene, which may arise from a read error.

The sequencing input was liver tumor tissue from sampling region 5. The cell subset or site label on this specimen signifies: tumor region T5, tumor centre. The rearranged segments are TRBV29-1 and TRBJ2-7; TRBD2 agrees with 8 junctional bases. This TCR came from a woman aged 55-75 years with primary liver carcinoma and hepatitis B virus infection. DNA sequence: TGCAGCGTTGCTCCGACTAGCGACCACTACGAGCGGTACTTC. It codes for CSVAPTSDHYERYF.